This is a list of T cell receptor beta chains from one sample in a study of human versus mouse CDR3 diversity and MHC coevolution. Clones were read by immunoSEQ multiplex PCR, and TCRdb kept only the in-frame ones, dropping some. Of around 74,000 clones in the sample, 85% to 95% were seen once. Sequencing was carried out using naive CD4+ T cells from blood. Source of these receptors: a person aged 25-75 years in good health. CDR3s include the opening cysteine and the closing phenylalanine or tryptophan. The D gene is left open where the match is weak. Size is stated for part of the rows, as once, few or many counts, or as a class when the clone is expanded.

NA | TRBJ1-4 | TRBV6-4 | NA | CASSEWAGDEKLFF | TGTGCCAGCAGTGAGTGGGCAGGGGACGAAAAACTGTTTTTT
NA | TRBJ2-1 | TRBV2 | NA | CASSGGGAYNEQFF | TGTGCCAGCAGTGGAGGGGGAGCCTACAATGAGCAGTTCTTC
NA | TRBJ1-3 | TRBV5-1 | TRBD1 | CASSPGQEKSGNTIYF | TGCGCCAGCAGCCCTGGACAGGAAAAATCTGGAAACACCATATATTTT
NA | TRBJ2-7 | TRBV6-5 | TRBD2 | CASSYQPGLSSYEQYF | TGTGCCAGCAGTTACCAACCGGGACTATCCTCCTACGAGCAGTACTTC
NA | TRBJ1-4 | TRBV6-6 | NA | CASSSRGEQEKLFF | TGTGCCAGCAGTTCGCGGGGCGAACAGGAAAAACTGTTTTTT
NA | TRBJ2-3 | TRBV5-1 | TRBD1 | CASSLSGQGARDTQYF | TGCGCCAGCAGCTTATCAGGACAGGGGGCAAGAGATACGCAGTATTTT
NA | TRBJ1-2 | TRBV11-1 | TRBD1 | CASSPRTGEGYTF | TGTGCCAGCAGCCCTCGGACAGGGGAAGGCTACACCTTC
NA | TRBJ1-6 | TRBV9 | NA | CASSRDARGDYNSPLHF | TGTGCCAGCAGCAGGGACGCCAGGGGCGATTATAATTCACCCCTCCACTTT
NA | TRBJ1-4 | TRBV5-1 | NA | CASRIDEKLFF | TGCGCCAGCAGGATAGATGAAAAACTGTTTTTT
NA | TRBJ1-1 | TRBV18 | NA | CASSPPNFLAEAFF | TGTGCCAGCTCACCACCGAACTTCCTCGCTGAAGCTTTCTTT
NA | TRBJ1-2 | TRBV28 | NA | CASTRPGVGGYTF | TGTGCCAGCACCCGCCCAGGGGTGGGGGGCTACACCTTC
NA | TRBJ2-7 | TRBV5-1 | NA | CASSLAGREQYF | TGCGCCAGCAGCTTGGCAGGGAGGGAGCAGTACTTC
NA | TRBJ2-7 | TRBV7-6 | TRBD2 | CASSLAPTSVAYEQYF | TGTGCCAGCAGCTTAGCCCCAACTAGCGTCGCCTACGAGCAGTACTTC
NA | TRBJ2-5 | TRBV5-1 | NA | CASSLDDRGETQYF | TGCGCCAGCAGCTTAGATGACAGAGGTGAGACCCAGTACTTC
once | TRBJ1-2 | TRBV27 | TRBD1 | CASSSGQGAVGYTF | TGTGCCAGCAGTTCCGGACAGGGGGCTGTTGGCTACACCTTC
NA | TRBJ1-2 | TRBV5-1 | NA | CASSSDRTSSGYGYTF | TGCGCCAGCAGCTCAGACAGGACCTCTAGTGGCTATGGCTACACCTTC
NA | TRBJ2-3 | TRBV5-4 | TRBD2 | CASSPGLAGGRGDTQYF | TGTGCCAGCAGCCCGGGACTAGCGGGGGGGCGGGGAGATACGCAGTATTTT
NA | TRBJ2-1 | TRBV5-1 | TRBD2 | CAIPKRGPGLDPTYNEQFF | TGCGCCATCCCAAAGAGGGGTCCGGGACTAGACCCAACCTACAATGAGCAGTTCTTC
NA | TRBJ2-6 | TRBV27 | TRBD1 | CASRLGTGPSGANVLTF | TGTGCCAGCAGGTTGGGGACAGGGCCCTCTGGGGCCAACGTCCTGACTTTC
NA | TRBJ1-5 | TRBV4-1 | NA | CASSQGSYSNQPQHF | TGCGCCAGCAGCCAAGGGAGCTATAGCAATCAGCCCCAGCATTTT
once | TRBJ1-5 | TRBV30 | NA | CAWSNGGFSNQPQHF | TGTGCCTGGAGTAACGGGGGATTTAGCAATCAGCCCCAGCATTTT
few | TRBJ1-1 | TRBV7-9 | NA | CASSTPSGNTEAFF | TGTGCCAGCAGCACCCCCTCGGGGAACACTGAAGCTTTCTTT
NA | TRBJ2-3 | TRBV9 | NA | CASSVSQNPQYF | TGTGCCAGCAGCGTCAGTCAGAATCCGCAGTATTTT
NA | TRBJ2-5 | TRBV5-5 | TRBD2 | CASSLAGVETQYF | TGTGCCAGCAGCCTGGCGGGGGTGGAGACCCAGTACTTC
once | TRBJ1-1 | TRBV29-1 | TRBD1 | CSVEVRGQLNTEAFF | TGCAGCGTTGAAGTTAGGGGACAGTTGAACACTGAAGCTTTCTTT
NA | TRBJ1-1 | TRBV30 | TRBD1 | CAWDRGITEAFF | TGTGCCTGGGACAGGGGGATCACTGAAGCTTTCTTT
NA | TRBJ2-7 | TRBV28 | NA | CASRQQGYEQYF | TGTGCCAGCAGACAGCAGGGTTACGAGCAGTACTTC
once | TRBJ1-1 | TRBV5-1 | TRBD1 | CASSPRTGANTEAFF | TGCGCCAGCAGCCCCCGTACAGGGGCGAACACTGAAGCTTTCTTT
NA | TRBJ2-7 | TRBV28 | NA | CASSFDSLAQYF | TGTGCCAGCAGTTTCGACAGTTTAGCTCAGTACTTC
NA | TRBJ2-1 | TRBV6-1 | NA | CASRVGVRTNEQFF | TGTGCCAGCCGTGTCGGGGTGAGAACCAATGAGCAGTTCTTC
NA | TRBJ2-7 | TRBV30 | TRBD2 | CAWRRGGGAYEQYF | TGTGCCTGGAGGAGGGGCGGGGGGGCCTACGAGCAGTACTTC
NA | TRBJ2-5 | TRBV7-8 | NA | CASSLPGGETQYF | TGTGCCAGCAGCTTACCAGGTGGAGAGACCCAGTACTTC
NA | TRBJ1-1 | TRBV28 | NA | CASSLVGRGNTEAFF | TGTGCCAGCAGTTTAGTAGGACGGGGGAACACTGAAGCTTTCTTT
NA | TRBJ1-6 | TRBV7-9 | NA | CASSLETENSPLHF | TGTGCCAGCAGCTTAGAGACTGAGAATTCACCCCTCCACTTT
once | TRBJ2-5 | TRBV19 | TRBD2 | CASSIAGLAGWGRETQYF | TGTGCCAGTAGTATCGCGGGCCTAGCGGGATGGGGAAGGGAGACCCAGTACTTC
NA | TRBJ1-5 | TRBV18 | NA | CASSPAGASNQPQHF | TGTGCCAGCTCACCTGCAGGGGCTAGCAATCAGCCCCAGCATTTT
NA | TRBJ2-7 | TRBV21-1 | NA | CASTRAYEQYF | TGTGCCAGCACCCGCGCCTACGAGCAGTACTTC
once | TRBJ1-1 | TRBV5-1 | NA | CASSGGKVYTEAFF | TGCGCCAGCAGCGGGGGGAAGGTGTACACTGAAGCTTTCTTT
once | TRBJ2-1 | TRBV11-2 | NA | CASSLDNGYNEQFF | TGTGCCAGCAGCTTAGATAACGGCTACAATGAGCAGTTCTTC
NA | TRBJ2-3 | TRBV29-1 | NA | CSVVNTDTQYF | TGCAGCGTTGTCAACACAGATACGCAGTATTTT
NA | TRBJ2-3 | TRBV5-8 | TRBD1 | CASSFWTGSTDTQYF | TGTGCCAGCAGCTTTTGGACAGGGTCGACAGATACGCAGTATTTT
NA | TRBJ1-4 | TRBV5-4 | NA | CASSQGGIEKLFF | TGTGCCAGCAGTCAAGGGGGAATTGAAAAACTGTTTTTT
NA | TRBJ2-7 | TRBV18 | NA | CASSTSRVGTEDSYEQYF | TGTGCCAGCTCAACTTCGAGGGTGGGGACTGAGGACTCCTACGAGCAGTACTTC
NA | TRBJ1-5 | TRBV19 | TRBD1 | CASSMGPGTGIQPQHF | TGTGCCAGCAGTATGGGACCCGGGACAGGGATCCAGCCCCAGCATTTT
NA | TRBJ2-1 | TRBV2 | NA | CATRRTPDSYNEQFF | TGTGCCACAAGACGGACACCCGACTCCTACAATGAGCAGTTCTTC
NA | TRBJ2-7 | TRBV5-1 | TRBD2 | CASSLGGLRAGGAYEQYF | TGCGCCAGCAGCTTGGGAGGTCTCCGGGCGGGGGGGGCCTACGAGCAGTACTTC
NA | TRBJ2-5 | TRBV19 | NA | CASTQRGSQGETQYF | TGTGCCAGTACCCAAAGAGGCTCCCAGGGGGAGACCCAGTACTTC
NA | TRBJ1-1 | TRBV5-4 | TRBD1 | CASSSLPGTGEGTEAFF | TGTGCCAGCAGCTCCCTCCCCGGGACAGGGGAGGGCACTGAAGCTTTCTTT
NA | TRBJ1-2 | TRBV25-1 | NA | CASSDHFPGYTF | TGTGCCAGCAGTGATCATTTTCCTGGCTACACCTTC
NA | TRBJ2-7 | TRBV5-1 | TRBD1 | CASSWGQAYEQYF | TGCGCCAGCAGCTGGGGACAGGCTTACGAGCAGTACTTC
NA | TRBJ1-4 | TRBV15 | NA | CATSRGGRGDEKLFF | TGTGCCACCAGCAGGGGCGGGCGAGGAGATGAAAAACTGTTTTTT
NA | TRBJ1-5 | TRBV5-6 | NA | CASSRGDQPQHF | TGTGCCAGCAGCCGGGGAGATCAGCCCCAGCATTTT
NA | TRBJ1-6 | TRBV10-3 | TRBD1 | CAISRDRFTYNSPLHF | TGTGCCATCTCCCGGGACAGGTTCACCTATAATTCACCCCTCCACTTT
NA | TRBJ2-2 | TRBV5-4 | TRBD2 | CASSLVAGGGTGELFF | TGTGCCAGCAGCTTGGTTGCGGGAGGGGGCACCGGGGAGCTGTTTTTT
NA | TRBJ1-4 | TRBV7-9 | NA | CASSPGGEKLFF | TGTGCCAGCAGCCCGGGTGGGGAAAAACTGTTTTTT
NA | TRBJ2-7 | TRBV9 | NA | CASSAGGRTPDYEQYF | TGTGCCAGCAGCGCCGGCGGCAGGACTCCCGACTACGAGCAGTACTTC